This T cell receptor beta chain stems from a study of blood T cell repertoires in COVID-19. The overall study: PBMCs, B-cell-depleted T cells, or T cells were the source of the cDNA or gDNA that made up the material.

Trimming removed 2 bases from V and 5 bases from J, with 9 bases in between. CDR1 is MDHEN and CDR2 is SYDVKM in the germline V gene. The CDR3 has 14 amino acids. While infection was still active, Seattle patients were enrolled and then followed longitudinally. Profiled with immunoSEQ multiplex PCR; TCRdb holds only in-frame clones, not every one. This sample has tens of thousands of clones; approximately 84% occur once, and the top ten carry 15% to 20%. The TCR sequence derives from a man aged 40-49 years with COVID-19, enrolled during active disease. The sequencing sample was made of peripheral blood. The chain couples TRBV28 to TRBJ1-4, with no clear D. The CDR3 DNA sequence: TGTGCCAGCAGTTTAACCGGAGGAAATGAAAAACTGTTTTTT. Translating gives CASSLTGGNEKLFF.